This TCR beta chain was recorded in a study of blood T cell repertoires in COVID-19. Turning to the study itself: Sites in the United States, Italy and Spain provided acute and convalescent COVID-19 samples. Sample material is recorded as cDNA or gDNA derived from T cells, B-cell-depleted T cells, or PBMCs.

V lost 5 bases and J 4 bases, leaving 18 bases between the germline ends. The CDR3 covers 17 residues. Germline V gene sequence: CDR1 MNHEY, CDR2 SMNVEV (reference sequence). Original data processing: It was from reference gene primer amplification that nucleated cell counts were estimated. The assay was immunoSEQ multiplex PCR, and TCRdb's table has in-frame clones only and misses some. From that table come the V and J calls and clone size; the DNA was used to work out D and trimming. This sample has more than 150,000 clones, with more than 60% found just once. This clone showed up just a few times. The chain is built from TRBV27 and TRBJ2-6; D is unclear. The sequence was obtained from a man in his fifties or sixties who had recovered from COVID-19. Sequenced material: peripheral blood. The CDR3 coding sequence is TGTGCCAGCAGTCCAACACCGCACGCCCCCGGGGCCAACGTCCTGACTTTC. This translates into CASSPTPHAPGANVLTF.